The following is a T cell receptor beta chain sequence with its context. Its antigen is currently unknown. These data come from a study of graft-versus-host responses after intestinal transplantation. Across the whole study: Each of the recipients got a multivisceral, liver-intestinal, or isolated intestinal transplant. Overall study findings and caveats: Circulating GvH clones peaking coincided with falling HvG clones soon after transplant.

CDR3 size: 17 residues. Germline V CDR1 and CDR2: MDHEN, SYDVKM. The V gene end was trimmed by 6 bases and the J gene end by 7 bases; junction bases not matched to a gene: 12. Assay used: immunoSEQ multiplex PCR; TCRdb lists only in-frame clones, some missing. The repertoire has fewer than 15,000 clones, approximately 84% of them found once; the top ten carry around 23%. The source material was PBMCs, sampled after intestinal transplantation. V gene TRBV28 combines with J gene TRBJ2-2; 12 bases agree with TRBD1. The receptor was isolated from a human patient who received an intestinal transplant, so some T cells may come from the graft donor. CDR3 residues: CASRKHPGQGAVGELFF. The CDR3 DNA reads TGTGCCAGCAGAAAACATCCGGGACAGGGGGCTGTCGGGGAGCTGTTTTTT.